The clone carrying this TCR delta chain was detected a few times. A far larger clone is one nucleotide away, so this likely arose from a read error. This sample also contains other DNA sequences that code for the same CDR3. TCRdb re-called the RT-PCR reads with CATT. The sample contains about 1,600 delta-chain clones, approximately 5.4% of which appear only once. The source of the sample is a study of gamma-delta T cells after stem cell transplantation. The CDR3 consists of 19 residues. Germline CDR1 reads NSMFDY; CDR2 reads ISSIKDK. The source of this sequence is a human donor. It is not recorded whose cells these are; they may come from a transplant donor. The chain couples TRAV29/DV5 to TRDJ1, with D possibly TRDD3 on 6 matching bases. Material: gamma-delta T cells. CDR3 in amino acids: CAASVFSGGRALYTDKLIF. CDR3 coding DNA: TGCGCAGCAAGCGTGTTCTCCGGGGGACGTGCCTTGTACACCGATAAACTCATCTTT.